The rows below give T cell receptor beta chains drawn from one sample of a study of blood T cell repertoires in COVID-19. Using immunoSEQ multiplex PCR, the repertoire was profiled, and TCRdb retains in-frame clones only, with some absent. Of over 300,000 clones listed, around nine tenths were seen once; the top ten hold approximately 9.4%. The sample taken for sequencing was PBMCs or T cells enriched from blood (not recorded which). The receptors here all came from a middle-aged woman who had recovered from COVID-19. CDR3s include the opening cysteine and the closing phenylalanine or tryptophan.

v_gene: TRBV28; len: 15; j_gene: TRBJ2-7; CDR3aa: CASSLGQTGGYEQYF
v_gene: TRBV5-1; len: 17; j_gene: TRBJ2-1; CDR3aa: CASSLEPTSGSGNEQFF
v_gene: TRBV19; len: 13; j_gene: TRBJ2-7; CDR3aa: CASSIAGGYEQYF
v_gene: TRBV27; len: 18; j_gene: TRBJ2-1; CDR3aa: CASSLWASGTSSYNEQFF
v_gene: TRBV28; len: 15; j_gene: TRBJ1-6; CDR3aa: CASSSPTGGNSPLHF
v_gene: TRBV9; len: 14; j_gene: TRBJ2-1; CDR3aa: CASSVRRLDNEQFF
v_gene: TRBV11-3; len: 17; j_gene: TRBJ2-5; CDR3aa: CASTDSPDSTFGETQYF
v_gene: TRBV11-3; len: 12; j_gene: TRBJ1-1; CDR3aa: CASSLESGSAFF
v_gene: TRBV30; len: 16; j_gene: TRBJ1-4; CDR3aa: CAWSGDRRSTNEKLFF
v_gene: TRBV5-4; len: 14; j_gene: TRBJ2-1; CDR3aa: CASSPWGAYNEQFF
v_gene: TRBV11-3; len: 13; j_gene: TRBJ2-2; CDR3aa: CASSPRQTGELFF
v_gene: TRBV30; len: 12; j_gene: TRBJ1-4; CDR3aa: CAWSGVNEKLFF
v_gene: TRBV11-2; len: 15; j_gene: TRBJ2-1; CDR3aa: CASSLAGGPSNEQFF
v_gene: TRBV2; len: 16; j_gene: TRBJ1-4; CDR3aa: CASSEVGGQGNEKLFF
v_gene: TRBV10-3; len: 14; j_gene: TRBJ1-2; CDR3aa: CAISEVPGTNGYTF
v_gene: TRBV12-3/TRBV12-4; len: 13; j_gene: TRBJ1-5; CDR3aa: CASSFIGGQPQHF
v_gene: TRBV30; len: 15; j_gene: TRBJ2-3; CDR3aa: CAWSVGGGASDTQYF
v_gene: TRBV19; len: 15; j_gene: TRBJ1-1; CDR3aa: CASSIIGGYGTEAFF
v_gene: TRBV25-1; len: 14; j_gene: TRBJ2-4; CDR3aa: CASSPLLAKNIQYF
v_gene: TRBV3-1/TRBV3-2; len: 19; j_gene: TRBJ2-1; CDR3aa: CASSQDDLFFRSASNEQFF
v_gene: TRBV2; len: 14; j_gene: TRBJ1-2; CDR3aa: CAGVNDRVMGGYTF
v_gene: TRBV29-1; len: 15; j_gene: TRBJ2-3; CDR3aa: CSVQGSPTSTDTQYF
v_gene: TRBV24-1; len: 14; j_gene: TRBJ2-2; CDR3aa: CATSRTGNTGELFF
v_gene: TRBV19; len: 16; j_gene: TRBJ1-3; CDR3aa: CASSTTGAGRGNTIYF
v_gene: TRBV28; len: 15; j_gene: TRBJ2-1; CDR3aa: CASSLAGGIYNEQFF
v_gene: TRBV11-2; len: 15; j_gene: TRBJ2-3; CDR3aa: CASSSQVMRTDTQYF
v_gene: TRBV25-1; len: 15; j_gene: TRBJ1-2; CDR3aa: CASSASTGLDYGYTF
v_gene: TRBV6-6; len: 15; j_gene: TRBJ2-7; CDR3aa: CASTLGQGLDYEQYF
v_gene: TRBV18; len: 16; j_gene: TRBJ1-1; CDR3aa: CASSPSGQGSGTEAFF
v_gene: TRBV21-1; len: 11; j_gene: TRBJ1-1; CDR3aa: CASSKYTEAFF
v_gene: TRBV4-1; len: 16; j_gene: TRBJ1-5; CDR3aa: CASSQAGTGGDQPQHF
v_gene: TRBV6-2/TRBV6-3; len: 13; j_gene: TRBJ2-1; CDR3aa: CASSYSRGLEQFF
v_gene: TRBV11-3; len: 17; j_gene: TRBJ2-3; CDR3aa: CASSPRLAVGVTDTQYF
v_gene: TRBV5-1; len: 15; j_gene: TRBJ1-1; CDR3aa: CASSIQGYLNTEAFF
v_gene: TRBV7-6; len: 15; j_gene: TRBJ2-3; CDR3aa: CASSLGGPSTDTQYF
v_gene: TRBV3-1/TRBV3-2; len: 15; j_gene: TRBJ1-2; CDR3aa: CASSHGGDRVGGYTF
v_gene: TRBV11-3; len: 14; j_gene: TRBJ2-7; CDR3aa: CASSLEGDSYEQYF
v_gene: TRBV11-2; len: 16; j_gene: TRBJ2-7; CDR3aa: CASSLGGTAIPYEQYF
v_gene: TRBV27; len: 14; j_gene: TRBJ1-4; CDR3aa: CASSAAGTNEKLFF
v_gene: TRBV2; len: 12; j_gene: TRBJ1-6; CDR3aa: CASTRRGSPLHF
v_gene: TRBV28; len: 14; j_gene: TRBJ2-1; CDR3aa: CASSYRENYNEQFF
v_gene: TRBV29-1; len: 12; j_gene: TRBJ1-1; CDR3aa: CSGGQMNTEAFF